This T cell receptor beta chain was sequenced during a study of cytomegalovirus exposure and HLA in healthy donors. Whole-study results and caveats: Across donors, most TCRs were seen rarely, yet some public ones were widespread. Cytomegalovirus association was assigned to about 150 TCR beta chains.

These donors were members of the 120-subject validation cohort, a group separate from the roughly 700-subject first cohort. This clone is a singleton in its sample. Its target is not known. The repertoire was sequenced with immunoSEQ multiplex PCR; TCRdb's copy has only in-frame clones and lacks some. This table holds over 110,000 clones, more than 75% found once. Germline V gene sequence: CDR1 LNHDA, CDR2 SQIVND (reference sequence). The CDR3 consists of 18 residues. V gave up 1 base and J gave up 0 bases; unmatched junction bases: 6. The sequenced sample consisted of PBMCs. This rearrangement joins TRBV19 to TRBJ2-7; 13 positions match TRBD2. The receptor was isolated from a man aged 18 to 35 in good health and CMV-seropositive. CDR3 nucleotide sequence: TGTGCCAGTAGTATAGTGGGGACTAGCGGGACTGACTCCTACGAGCAGTACTTC. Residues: CASSIVGTSGTDSYEQYF.